The 2 T cell receptor beta chains reported below all come from one sample, sequenced in a study of OX40 agonist ivuxolimab in advanced cancers. TCRdb's copy holds only in-frame clones and misses some; the assay was immunoSEQ multiplex PCR. This sample yields 72,000 or so clones, of which roughly 80% are seen a single time; more than 1% belongs to the top ten. The source was CD4+ or CD8+ T cells sorted from blood, collected in a trial of the OX40 agonist ivuxolimab. The receptors derive from an adult with an advanced solid tumor such as melanoma, head and neck, liver or kidney cancer.

V usage is TRBV2 and J usage is TRBJ2-7; 9 bases agree with TRBD1. V was pared by 4 bases and J by 2 bases, with 0 bases of the junction left unmatched. Germline CDR1 and CDR2: SNHLY and FYNNEI. This CDR3 has 13 amino acids. The CDR3 region is CASSGTGAYEQYF. Here the CDR3 DNA reads TGTGCCAGCAGTGGGACAGGGGCCTACGAGCAGTACTTC.

The V gene is TRBV5-6, the J gene TRBJ1-6; 8 positions agree with TRBD1. The CDR3 runs to 15 residues. V lost 4 bases and J lost 8; bases outside the gene matches: 8. CDR1 is SGHDT, CDR2 YYEEEE, per germline. Here the CDR3 reads CASSGLNRGDSPLHF. The CDR3 DNA sequence: TGTGCCAGCAGCGGGCTTAACAGGGGGGATTCACCCCTCCACTTT. Full variable domain (outside the CDR3, taken from reference TRBV5-6 and TRBJ1-6): DAGVTQSPTHLIKTRGQQVTLRCSPKSGHDTVSWYQQALGQGPQFIFQYYEEEERQRGNFPDRFSGHQFPNYSSELNVNALLLGDSALYLCASSGLNRGDSPLHFGNGTRLTVT.